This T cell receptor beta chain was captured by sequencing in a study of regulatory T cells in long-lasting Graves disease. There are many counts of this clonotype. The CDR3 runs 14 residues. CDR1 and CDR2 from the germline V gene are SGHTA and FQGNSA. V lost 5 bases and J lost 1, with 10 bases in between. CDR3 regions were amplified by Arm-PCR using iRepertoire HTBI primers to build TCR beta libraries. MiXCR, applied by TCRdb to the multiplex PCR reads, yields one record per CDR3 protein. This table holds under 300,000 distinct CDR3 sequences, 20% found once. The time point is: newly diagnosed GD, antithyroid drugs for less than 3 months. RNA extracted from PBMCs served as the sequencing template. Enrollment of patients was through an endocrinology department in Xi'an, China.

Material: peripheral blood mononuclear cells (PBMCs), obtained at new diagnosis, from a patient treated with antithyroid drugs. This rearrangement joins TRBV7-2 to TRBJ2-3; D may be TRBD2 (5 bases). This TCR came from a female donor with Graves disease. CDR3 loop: CASSVVEGTDTQYF. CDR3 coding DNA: TGTGCCAGCAGCGTGGTGGAGGGCACAGATACGCAGTATTTT.